This T cell receptor (beta chain) originates from a study of cytomegalovirus exposure and HLA in healthy donors. Broader study findings: Later analysis showed most CMV-associated TCR beta chains appearing HLA-restricted.

In regard to this clone: Its antigen is undetermined.

Germline V gives CDR1 SGHAT, CDR2 FQNNGV. This CDR3 contains 14 residues. V lost 1 base to trimming and J lost 7 bases; unmatched junction nucleotides: 5. Both 60 Vbeta primers and 13 Jbeta primers went into the PCR. Sequencing used immunoSEQ multiplex PCR; TCRdb keeps in-frame clones, though not all of them. This table holds some 200,000 clones, about 81% found once. The material sequenced was PBMCs. This TCR derives from a woman aged 30 to 39 in good health and CMV-seronegative. The J gene is TRBJ2-7, the V gene TRBV11-2; 9 nucleotides agree with TRBD2. CDR3 amino acids: CASSLGGGAWEQYF. CDR3 in DNA: TGTGCCAGCAGCTTAGGCGGGGGGGCTTGGGAGCAGTACTTC.